The source of this T cell receptor (beta chain) is a study of blood T cell repertoires in COVID-19. Study information: Spain, Italy and the United States supplied samples that represented acute and convalescent COVID-19. PBMCs, B-cell-depleted T cells, or T cells provided the cDNA or gDNA that made up the material.

V lost 3 bases, J lost 5 bases, and 10 bases lay in between. Germline CDR1 is KGHSH and CDR2 is LQKENI. The CDR3 runs to 13 residues. Original methodology: Using reference gene primer amplification, nucleated cell counts were estimated. The repertoire was sequenced with immunoSEQ multiplex PCR; TCRdb's copy has only in-frame clones and lacks some. V, J and clone size are taken as reported in that table, and D and trimming were inferred from the DNA itself. Counted here are fewer than 250,000 clones, 70% to 90% occurring once; the ten biggest clones make up around 6.4%. The chain has TRBV18 and TRBJ1-1; maybe TRBD1 (6 bases). Sequencing input: peripheral blood. The origin of this receptor is a woman aged 60-75 years with active or convalescent COVID-19. The CDR3 is CASSPGAATEAFF. In DNA, the CDR3 is TGTGCCAGCTCACCGGGGGCGGCAACTGAAGCTTTCTTT.